This T cell receptor (beta chain) was retrieved from a study of CD8+CD57+ T cells in acquired aplastic anemia. For the study at large: Sorted CD4+ and CD8+ cells gave a mean 3.2 ug DNA, range about 0.17 to 27.4 ug. General study points: Found in both controls and patients were twenty-nine CD8+ CDR3 sequences. The study found no significant CD8+ Simpson's diversity difference between patients and controls.

An expansion of CD8+CD57+ cells by flow cytometry had been shown in patients chosen for sequencing. Blood came from patients not yet given any therapy. This clonotype was recorded many times. As yet, its antigen is unknown. Genomic DNA, serving as template, underwent TCR beta VDJ and CDR3 profiling. Each CDR3 protein is one row after TCRdb ran MiXCR on the reads. The sample has over 150,000 distinct CDR3 sequences; around 50% are singletons. Trimming at V came to 5 bases and at J to 9 bases, leaving 4 bases not matched to a gene. Germline CDR1 reads SGHTA; CDR2 reads FQGNSA. CDR3 length equals 15 residues.

The source of this sequence is a human donor with aplastic anemia. The sample comprised sorted CD4+, CD8+, or CD8+CD57+ T cells (not recorded which) from PBMCs. V usage is TRBV7-2 and J usage is TRBJ2-1, with 16 bases that match TRBD2. The CDR3 DNA sequence: TGTGCCAGCAGCACCGGGACTAGCGGGAGGGGTGAGCAGTTCTTC. Amino acid sequence: CASSTGTSGRGEQFF.